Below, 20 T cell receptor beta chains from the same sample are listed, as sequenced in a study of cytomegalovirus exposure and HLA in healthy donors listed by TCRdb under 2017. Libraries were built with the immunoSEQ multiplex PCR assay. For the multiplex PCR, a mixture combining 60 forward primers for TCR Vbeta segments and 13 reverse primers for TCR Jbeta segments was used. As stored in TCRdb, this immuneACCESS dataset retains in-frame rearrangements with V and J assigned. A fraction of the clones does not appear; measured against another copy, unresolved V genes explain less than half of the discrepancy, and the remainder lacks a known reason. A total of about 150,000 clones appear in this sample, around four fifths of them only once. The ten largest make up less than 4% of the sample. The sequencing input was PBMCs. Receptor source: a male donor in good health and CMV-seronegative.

The CDR3 is CASSQDPRTGGRDEQFF. CDR3 nucleotide sequence: TGCGCCAGCAGCCAAGATCCTCGGACAGGGGGGAGGGATGAGCAGTTCTTC. V gene TRBV4-3 combines with J gene TRBJ2-1; 10 bases are a match to TRBD1. V trimming: 0 bases; J trimming: 8 bases; junction bases outside the gene matches: 10. Germline assignment: CDR1 LGHNA and CDR2 YSLEER. The CDR3 totals 17 residues.

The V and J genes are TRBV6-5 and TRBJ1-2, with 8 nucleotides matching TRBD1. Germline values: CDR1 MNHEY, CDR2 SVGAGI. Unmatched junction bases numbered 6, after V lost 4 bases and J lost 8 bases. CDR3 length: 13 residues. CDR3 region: CASSFKQGGGYTF. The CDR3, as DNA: TGTGCCAGCAGTTTTAAACAGGGGGGAGGCTACACCTTC.

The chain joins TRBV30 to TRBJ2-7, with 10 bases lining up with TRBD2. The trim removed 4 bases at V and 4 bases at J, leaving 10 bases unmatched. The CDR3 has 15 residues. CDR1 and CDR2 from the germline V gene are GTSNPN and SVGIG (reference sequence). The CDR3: CAWKILAGPGYEQYF. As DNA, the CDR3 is TGTGCCTGGAAGATACTAGCGGGACCTGGGTACGAGCAGTACTTC. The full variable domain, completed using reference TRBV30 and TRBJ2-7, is SQTIHQWPATLVQPVGSPLSLECTVEGTSNPNLYWYRQAAGRGLQLLFYSVGIGQISSEVPQNLSASRPQDRQFILSSKKLLLSDSGFYLCAWKILAGPGYEQYFGPGTRLTVT.

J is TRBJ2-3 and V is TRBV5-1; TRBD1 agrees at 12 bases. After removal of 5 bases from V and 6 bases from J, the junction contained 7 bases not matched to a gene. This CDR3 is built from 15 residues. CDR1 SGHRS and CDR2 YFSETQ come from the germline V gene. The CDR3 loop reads CASRPPGQGADTQYF. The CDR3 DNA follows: TGCGCCAGCAGACCCCCGGGACAGGGGGCCGATACGCAGTATTTT. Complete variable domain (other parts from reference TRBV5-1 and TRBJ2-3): KAGVTQTPRYLIKTRGQQVTLSCSPISGHRSVSWYQQTPGQGLQFLFEYFSETQRNKGNFPGRFSGRQFSNSRSEMNVSTLELGDSALYLCASRPPGQGADTQYFGPGTRLTVL.

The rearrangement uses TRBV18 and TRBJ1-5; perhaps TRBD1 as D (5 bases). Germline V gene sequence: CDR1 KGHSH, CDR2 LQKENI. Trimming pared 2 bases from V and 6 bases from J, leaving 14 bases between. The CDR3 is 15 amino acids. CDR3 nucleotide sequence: TGTGCCAGCTCACCAACGGGGGATGTGGCTCAGCCCCAGCATTTT. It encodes CASSPTGDVAQPQHF.

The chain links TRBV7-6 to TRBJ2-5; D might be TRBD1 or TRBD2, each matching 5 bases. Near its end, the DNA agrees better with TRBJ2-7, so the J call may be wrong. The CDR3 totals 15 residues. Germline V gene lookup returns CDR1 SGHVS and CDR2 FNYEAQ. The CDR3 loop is CASSLEGLGAYEQYF. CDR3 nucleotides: TGTGCCAGCAGCTTAGAGGGATTGGGGGCCTACGAGCAGTACTTC.

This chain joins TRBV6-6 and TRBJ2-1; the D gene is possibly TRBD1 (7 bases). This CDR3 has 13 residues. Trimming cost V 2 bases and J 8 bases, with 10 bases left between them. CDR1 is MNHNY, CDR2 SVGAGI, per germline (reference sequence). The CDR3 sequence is CASSYARGDEQFF. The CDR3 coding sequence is TGTGCCAGCAGTTACGCCAGGGGGGATGAGCAGTTCTTC.

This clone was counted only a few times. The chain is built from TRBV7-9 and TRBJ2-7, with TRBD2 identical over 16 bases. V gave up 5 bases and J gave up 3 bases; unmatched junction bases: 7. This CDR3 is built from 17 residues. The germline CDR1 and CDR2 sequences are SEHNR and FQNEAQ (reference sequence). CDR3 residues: CASSEGTSGRAYYEQYF. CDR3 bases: TGTGCCAGCAGCGAAGGGACTAGCGGGAGGGCTTACTACGAGCAGTACTTC.

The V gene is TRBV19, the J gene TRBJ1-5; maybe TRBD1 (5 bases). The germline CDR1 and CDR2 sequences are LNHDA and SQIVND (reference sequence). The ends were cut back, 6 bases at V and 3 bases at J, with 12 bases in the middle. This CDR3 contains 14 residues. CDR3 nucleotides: TGTGCCAGTAGAGGAGGGGAGTTCAATCAGCCCCAGCATTTT. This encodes CASRGGEFNQPQHF.

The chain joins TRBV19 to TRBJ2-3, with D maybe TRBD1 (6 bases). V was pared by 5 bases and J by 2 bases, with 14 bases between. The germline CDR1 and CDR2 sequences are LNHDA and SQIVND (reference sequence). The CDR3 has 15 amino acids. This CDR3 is CASSSDRRFTDTQYF. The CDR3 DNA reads TGTGCCAGTAGTTCCGACAGGAGGTTCACAGATACGCAGTATTTT.

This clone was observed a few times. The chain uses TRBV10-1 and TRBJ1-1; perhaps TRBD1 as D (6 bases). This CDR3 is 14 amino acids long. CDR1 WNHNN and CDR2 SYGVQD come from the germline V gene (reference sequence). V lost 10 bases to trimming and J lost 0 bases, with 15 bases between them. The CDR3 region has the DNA TGCGCCAACAGACAGGACATTATGAACACTGAAGCTTTCTTT. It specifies CANRQDIMNTEAFF.

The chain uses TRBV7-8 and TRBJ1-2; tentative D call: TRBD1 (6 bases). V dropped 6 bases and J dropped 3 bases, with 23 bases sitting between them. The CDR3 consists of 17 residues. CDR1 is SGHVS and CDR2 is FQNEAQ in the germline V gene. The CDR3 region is CASSHTGNPASDYGYTF. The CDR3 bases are TGTGCCAGCAGTCATACAGGGAACCCGGCCAGCGACTATGGCTACACCTTC.

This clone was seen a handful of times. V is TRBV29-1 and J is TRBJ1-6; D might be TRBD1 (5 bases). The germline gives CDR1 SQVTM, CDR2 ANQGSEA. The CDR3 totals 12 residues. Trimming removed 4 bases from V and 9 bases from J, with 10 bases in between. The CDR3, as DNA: TGCAGCGTTGGAGAGGGGAGTTCACCCCTCCACTTT. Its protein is CSVGEGSSPLHF.

The CDR3 is CASSLTGEQYF. The CDR3 nucleotides read TGTGCCAGCAGCTTGACGGGCGAGCAGTACTTC. The V and J genes are TRBV5-8 and TRBJ2-7; D unclear. V gave up 1 base and J gave up 6 bases, with 5 bases separating them. There are 11 residues in the CDR3. Germline V gives CDR1 SGHTS, CDR2 YDEGEE.

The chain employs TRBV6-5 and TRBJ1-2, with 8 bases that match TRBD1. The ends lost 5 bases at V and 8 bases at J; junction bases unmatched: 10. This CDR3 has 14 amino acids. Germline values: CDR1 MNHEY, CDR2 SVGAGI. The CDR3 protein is CASSRGQVLRGYTF. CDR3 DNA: TGTGCCAGCAGTAGGGGACAGGTACTAAGAGGCTACACCTTC.

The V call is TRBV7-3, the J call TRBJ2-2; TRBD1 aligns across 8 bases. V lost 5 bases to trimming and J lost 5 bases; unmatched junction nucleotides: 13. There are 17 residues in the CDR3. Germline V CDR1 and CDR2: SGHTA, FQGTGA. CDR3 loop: CASSPKWGQGATGELFF. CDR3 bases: TGTGCCAGCAGCCCGAAATGGGGCCAGGGGGCAACCGGGGAGCTGTTTTTT.

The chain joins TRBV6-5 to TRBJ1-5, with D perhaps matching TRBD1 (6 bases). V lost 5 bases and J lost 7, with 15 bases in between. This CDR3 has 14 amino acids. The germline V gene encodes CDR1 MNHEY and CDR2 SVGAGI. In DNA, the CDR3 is TGTGCCAGCAGTATAGGGGGGGCAGGGCAGCCCCAGCATTTT. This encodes CASSIGGAGQPQHF.

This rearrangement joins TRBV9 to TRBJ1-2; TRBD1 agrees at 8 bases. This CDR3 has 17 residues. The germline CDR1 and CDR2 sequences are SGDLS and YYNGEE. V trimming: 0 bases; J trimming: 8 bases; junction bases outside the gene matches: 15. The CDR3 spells CASSVDGQGLFRKGYTF. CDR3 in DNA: TGTGCCAGCAGCGTAGACGGACAGGGACTATTTCGGAAAGGCTACACCTTC.

The CDR3 sequence: CASSRDRGHPYEQYF. The CDR3 DNA follows: TGTGCCAGCAGTCGGGACAGGGGGCATCCCTACGAGCAGTACTTC. V gene TRBV27 combines with J gene TRBJ2-7, with 12 nucleotides matching TRBD1. The CDR3 is made up of 15 amino acids. The ends lost 5 bases at V and 2 bases at J; junction bases unmatched: 4. Germline CDR1 and CDR2: MNHEY and SMNVEV (reference sequence).

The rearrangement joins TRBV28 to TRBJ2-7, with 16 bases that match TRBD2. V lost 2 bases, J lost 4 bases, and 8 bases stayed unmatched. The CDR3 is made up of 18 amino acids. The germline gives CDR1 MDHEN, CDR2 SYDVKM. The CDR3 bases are TGTGCCAGCAGTTTAACCGGCGGGACTAGCGGGAGGGCTTACGAGCAGTACTTC. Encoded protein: CASSLTGGTSGRAYEQYF.